This T cell receptor beta chain was identified during a study of shared clonotypes between healthy human individuals. Overall study results and limits: The study found lower generation probabilities in non-shared clonotypes than in those shared by all four donors.

Sequenced by immunoSEQ multiplex PCR; TCRdb stores in-frame clones only, minus some. The sample lists millions of clones, roughly 93% occurring once. In the case of this clone: The antigen is not known.

The CDR3 sequence is 15 residues long. The germline CDR1 and CDR2 sequences are SGHDT and YYEEEE. The V end lost 0 bases, the J end lost 3 bases, and 13 bases lay between the germline ends. The J gene is TRBJ2-7, the V gene TRBV5-6; D may be TRBD2 (5 bases). Sequencing was performed on naive CD4+ T cells from PBMCs. The subset is: CD45RA+ positively selected. The TCR comes from a man in his late teens or twenties in good health. Some clones in this sample may be carry-over from other donors' samples. As DNA, the CDR3 is TGTGCCAGCAGCTTGGGGGGAGTGGTGGTCTACGAGCAGTACTTC. Amino acids: CASSLGGVVVYEQYF. Full variable domain (remainder filled in from reference TRBV5-6 and TRBJ2-7): DAGVTQSPTHLIKTRGQQVTLRCSPKSGHDTVSWYQQALGQGPQFIFQYYEEEERQRGNFPDRFSGHQFPNYSSELNVNALLLGDSALYLCASSLGGVVVYEQYFGPGTRLTVT.